This T cell receptor (beta chain) is from a study of blood T cell repertoires in COVID-19 (dated by TCRdb to the early 2020s). Study-wide context: Samples covering the acute and convalescent phases of COVID-19 were provided by collaborators in the United States, Italy and Spain. The material from the prospective study consisted of cDNA or gDNA derived from T cells, B-cell-depleted T cells, or PBMCs. The dataset comprised deeply sampled blood TCRbeta repertoires from subjects exposed to, actively infected with, or recovered from COVID-19. The repertoires were released in a freely available public database meant as a resource for research on the immune response to SARS-CoV-2. Samples came from the ongoing ImmuneRACE study (first 160 participants) plus 1,254 subjects from 6 global collaborators. Nearly every sample came with metadata listing a de-identified subject ID, COVID-19 status, age in years and sex. HLA class I and class II types, where available, came from metadata supplied by the sample provider rather than from assay-based typing.

TCRbeta CDR3 regions were amplified from genomic DNA by means of the immunoSEQ Assay, a bias-controlled multiplex PCR. Regarding the original processing steps: The number of nucleated cells in each sample was estimated by amplification of reference gene primers within the assay. Sequence reads were collapsed and filtered to measure the absolute abundance of every unique TCRbeta CDR3 rearrangement. Productive Simpson clonality was computed per sample as the square root of Simpson's diversity index over productive rearrangements. Held by TCRdb, this immuneACCESS table contains in-frame sequences only and omits some clones. Under half of the omission traces to an unresolved V gene where checked; the cause of the rest is unknown. For V, J and clone size, that table is used; D and trimming come from the DNA. This sample lists approximately 210,000 clones; around nine tenths were detected once. The ten largest clones take up approximately 0.69% of the sample.

The paper as a whole reports these results and caveats: The amount of clinical and demographic metadata varied by source and participant and was provided uncurated.

Whole blood was collected in K2EDTA tubes by collaborating institutions according to the institutions' own protocols. Collaborator samples were shipped for TCRbeta analysis as frozen whole blood, isolated PBMCs, or DNA extracted from either sample type. According to the germline V gene (reference sequence), CDR1 reads DFQATT and CDR2 reads SNEGSKA. The CDR3, from cysteine to phenylalanine, totals 15 residues. Just CDR3 DNA is preserved here, 45 bases in frame from base 1. Trimming removed 3 bases from V and 2 bases from J; the gene matches leave 6 bases unexplained. As for this clone: The clone's antigen remains unknown. No much larger clone exists at a distance of one base, and base qualities are not known.

The sequenced sample consisted of peripheral blood. The receptor chain draws on TRBV20-1 and TRBJ2-3, with TRBD2 matching 9 junction bases. The sequence derives from a man aged 40-49 years with acute or convalescent COVID-19. CDR3 sequence: CSASRGGAVTDTQYF. The sequence in DNA is TGCAGTGCTAGTCGCGGGGGGGCCGTCACAGATACGCAGTATTTT.